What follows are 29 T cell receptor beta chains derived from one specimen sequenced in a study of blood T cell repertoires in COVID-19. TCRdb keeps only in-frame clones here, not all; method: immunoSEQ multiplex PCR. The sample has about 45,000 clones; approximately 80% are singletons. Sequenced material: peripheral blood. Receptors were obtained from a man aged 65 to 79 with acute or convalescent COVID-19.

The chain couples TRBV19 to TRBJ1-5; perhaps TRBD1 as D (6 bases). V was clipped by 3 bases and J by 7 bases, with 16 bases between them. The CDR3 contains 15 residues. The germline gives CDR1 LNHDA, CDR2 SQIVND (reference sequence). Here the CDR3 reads CASSISRGAKQPQHF. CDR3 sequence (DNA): TGTGCCAGTAGTATTAGTCGGGGGGCTAAGCAGCCCCAGCATTTT. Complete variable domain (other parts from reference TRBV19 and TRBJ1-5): DGGITQSPKYLFRKEGQNVTLSCEQNLNHDAMYWYRQDPGQGLRLIYYSQIVNDFQKGDIAEGYSVSREKKESFPLTVTSAQKNPTAFYLCASSISRGAKQPQHFGDGTRLSIL.

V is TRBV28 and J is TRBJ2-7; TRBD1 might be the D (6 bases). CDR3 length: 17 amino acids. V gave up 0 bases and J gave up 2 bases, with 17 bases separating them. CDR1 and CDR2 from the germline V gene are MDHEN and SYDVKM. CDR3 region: CASSLWTGSELPYEQYF. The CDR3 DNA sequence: TGTGCCAGCAGTTTATGGACAGGTTCCGAATTGCCCTACGAGCAGTACTTC.

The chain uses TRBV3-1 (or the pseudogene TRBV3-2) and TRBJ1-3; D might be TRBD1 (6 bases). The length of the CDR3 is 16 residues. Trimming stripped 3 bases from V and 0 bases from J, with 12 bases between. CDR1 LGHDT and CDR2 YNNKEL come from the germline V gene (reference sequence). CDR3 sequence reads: CASSHLRGFSGNTIYF. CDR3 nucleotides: TGTGCCAGCAGCCATCTCAGGGGTTTCTCTGGAAACACCATATATTTT.

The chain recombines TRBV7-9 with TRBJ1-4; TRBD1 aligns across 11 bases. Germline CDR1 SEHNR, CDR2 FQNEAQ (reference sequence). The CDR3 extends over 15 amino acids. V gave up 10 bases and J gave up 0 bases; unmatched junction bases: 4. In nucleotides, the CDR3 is TGTGCCATCGGACAGGGGGCCTCAACTAATGAAAAACTGTTTTTT. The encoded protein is CAIGQGASTNEKLFF.

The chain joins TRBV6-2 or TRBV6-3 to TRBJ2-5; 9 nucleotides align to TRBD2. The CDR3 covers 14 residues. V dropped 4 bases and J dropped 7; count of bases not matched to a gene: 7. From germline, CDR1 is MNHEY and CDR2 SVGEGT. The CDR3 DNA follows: TGTGCCAGCAGTTTTCCGGGACTAGCTGGGACCCAGTACTTC. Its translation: CASSFPGLAGTQYF.

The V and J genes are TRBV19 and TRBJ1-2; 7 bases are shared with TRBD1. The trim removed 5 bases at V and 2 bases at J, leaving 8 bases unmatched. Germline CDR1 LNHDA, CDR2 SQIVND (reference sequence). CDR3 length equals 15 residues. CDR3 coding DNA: TGTGCCAGTAGTCTCAACAGGGGCGCAAACTATGGCTACACCTTC. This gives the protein CASSLNRGANYGYTF.

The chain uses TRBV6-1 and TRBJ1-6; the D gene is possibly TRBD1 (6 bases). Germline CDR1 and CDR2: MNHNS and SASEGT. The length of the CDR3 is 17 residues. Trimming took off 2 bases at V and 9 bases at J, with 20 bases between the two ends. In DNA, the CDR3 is TGTGCCAGCAGTGAATTGTCGGGGGGCGCTCGGGGTTCACCCCTCCACTTT. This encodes CASSELSGGARGSPLHF.

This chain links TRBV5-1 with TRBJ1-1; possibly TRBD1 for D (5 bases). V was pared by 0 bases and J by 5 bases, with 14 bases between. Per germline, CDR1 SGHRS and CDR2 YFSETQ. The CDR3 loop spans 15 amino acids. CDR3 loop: CASSLAARAGTEAFF. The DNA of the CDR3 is TGCGCCAGCAGCTTGGCAGCCAGGGCGGGGACTGAAGCTTTCTTT. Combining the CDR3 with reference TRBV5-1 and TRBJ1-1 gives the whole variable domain KAGVTQTPRYLIKTRGQQVTLSCSPISGHRSVSWYQQTPGQGLQFLFEYFSETQRNKGNFPGRFSGRQFSNSRSEMNVSTLELGDSALYLCASSLAARAGTEAFFGQGTRLTVV.

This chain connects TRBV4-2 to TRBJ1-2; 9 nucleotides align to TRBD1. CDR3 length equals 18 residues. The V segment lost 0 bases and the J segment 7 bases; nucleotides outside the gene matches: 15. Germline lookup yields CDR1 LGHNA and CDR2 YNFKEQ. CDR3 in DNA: TGTGCCAGCAGCCAAGATTTAACAGGGGGCGGAATAGGGGTTGGCTACACCTTC. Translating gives CASSQDLTGGGIGVGYTF.

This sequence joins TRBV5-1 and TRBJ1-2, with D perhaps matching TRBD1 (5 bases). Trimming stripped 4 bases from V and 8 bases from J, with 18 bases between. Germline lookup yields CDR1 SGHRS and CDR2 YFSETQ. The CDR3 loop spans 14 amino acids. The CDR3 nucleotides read TGCGCCAGCAGCCCAACCACACAGGAAGGCGGCTACACCTTC. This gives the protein CASSPTTQEGGYTF.

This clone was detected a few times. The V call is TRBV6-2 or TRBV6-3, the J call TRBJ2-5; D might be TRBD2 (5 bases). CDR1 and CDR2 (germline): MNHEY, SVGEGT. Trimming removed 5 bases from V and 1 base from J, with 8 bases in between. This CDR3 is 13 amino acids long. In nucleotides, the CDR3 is TGTGCCAGCAGTCCCGGGATCCAAGAGACCCAGTACTTC. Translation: CASSPGIQETQYF.

The CDR3 is CASSLDFVSGNTIYF. The CDR3 DNA follows: TGTGCCAGCTCGCTAGACTTCGTCTCTGGAAACACCATATATTTT. The chain combines TRBV18 with TRBJ1-3, with no clear D. CDR3 size: 15 residues. The V end was cut by 6 bases, the J end by 0 bases, with 12 bases between. The germline V gene encodes CDR1 KGHSH and CDR2 LQKENI.

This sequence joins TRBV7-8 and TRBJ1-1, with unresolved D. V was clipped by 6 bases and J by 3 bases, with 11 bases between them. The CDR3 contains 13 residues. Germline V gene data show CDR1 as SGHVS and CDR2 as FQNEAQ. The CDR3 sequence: CASSFLQDTEAFF. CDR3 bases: TGTGCCAGCAGTTTCCTTCAGGACACTGAAGCTTTCTTT.

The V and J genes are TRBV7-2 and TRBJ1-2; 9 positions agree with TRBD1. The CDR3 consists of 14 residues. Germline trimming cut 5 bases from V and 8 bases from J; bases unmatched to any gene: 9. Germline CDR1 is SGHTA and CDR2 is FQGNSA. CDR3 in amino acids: CASSPRGQGEGYTF. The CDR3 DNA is TGTGCCAGCAGCCCTAGGGGACAGGGTGAAGGCTACACCTTC. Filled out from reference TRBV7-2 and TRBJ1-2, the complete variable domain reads GAGVSQSPSNKVTEKGKDVELRCDPISGHTALYWYRQSLGQGLEFLIYFQGNSAPDKSGLPSDRFSAERTGGSVSTLTIQRTQQEDSAVYLCASSPRGQGEGYTFGSGTRLTVV.

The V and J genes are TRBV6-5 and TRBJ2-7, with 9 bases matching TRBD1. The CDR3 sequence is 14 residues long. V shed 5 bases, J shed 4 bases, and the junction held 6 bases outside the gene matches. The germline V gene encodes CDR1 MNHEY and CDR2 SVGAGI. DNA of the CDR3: TGTGCCAGCAGTACAGGGGGCTCCCCTTACGAGCAGTACTTC. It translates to CASSTGGSPYEQYF.

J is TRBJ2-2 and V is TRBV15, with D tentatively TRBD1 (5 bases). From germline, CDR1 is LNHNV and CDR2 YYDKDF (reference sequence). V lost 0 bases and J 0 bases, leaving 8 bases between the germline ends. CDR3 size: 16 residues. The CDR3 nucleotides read TGTGCCACCAGCAGAGACCGGACACCGAACACCGGGGAGCTGTTTTTT. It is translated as CATSRDRTPNTGELFF.

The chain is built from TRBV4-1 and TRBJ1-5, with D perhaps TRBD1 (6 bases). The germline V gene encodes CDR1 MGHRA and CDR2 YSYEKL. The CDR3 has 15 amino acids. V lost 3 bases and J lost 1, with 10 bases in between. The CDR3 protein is CASSQGDTSNQPQHF. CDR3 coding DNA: TGCGCCAGCAGCCAGGGGGACACAAGCAATCAGCCCCAGCATTTT.

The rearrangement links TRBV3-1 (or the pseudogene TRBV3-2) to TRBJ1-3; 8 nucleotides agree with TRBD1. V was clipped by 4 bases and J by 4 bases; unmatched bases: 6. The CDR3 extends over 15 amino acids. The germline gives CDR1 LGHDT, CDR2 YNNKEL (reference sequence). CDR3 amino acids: CASSPDRGGGNTIYF. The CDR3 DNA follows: TGTGCCAGCAGCCCCGACAGGGGCGGCGGAAACACCATATATTTT.

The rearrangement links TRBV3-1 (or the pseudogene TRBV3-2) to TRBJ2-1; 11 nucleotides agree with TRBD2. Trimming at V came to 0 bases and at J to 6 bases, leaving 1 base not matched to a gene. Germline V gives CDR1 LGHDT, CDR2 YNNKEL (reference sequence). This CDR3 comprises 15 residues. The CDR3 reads CASSQELAGVNEQFF. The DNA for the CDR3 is TGTGCCAGCAGCCAAGAACTAGCGGGGGTCAATGAGCAGTTCTTC.

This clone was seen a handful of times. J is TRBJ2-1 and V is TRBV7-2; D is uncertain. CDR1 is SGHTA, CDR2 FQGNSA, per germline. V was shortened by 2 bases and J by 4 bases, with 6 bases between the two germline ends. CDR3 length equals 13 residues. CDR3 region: CASSLSDYNEQFF. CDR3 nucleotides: TGTGCCAGCAGCTTATCAGATTACAATGAGCAGTTCTTC.

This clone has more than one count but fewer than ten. CDR3 sequence reads: CASSIQSHAGQPQHF. Written as DNA, the CDR3 is TGTGCCAGTAGTATTCAAAGTCACGCCGGTCAGCCCCAGCATTTT. The V gene is TRBV19, the J gene TRBJ1-5, with D uncertain. V was trimmed by 3 bases and J by 6 bases, leaving 15 bases between them. From germline, CDR1 is LNHDA and CDR2 SQIVND (reference sequence). The CDR3 is 15 residues long.

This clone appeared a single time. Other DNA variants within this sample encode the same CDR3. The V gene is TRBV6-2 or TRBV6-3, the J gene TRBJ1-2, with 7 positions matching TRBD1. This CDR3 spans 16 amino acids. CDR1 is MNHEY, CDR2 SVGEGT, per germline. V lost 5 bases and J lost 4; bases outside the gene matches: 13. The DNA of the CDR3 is TGTGCCAGCAGTCGCATAGCCGGGACAGAGGCCTATGGCTACACCTTC. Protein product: CASSRIAGTEAYGYTF.

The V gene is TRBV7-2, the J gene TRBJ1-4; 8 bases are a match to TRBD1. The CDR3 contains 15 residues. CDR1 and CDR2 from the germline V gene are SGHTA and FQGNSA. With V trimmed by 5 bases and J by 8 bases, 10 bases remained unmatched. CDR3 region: CASSPRTGRGEKLFF. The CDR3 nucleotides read TGTGCCAGCAGCCCGCGGACAGGGCGCGGAGAAAAACTGTTTTTT.

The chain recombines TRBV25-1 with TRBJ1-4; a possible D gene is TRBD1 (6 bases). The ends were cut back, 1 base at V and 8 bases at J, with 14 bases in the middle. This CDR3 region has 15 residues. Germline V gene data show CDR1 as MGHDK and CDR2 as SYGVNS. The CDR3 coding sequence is TGTGCCAGCAGTGAATGGGCAGGGGCAGGCGAAAAACTGTTTTTT. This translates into CASSEWAGAGEKLFF.

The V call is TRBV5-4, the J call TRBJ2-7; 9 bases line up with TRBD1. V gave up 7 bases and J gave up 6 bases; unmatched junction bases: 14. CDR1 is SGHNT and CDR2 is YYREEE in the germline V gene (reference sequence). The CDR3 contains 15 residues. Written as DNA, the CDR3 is TGTGCCAGCTCTCCGGGGCGGGACAGGGTCAGCGAGCAGTACTTC. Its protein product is CASSPGRDRVSEQYF. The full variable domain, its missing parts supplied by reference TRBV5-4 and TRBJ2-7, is ETGVTQSPTHLIKTRGQQVTLRCSSQSGHNTVSWYQQALGQGPQFIFQYYREEENGRGNFPPRFSGLQFPNYSSELNVNALELDDSALYLCASSPGRDRVSEQYFGPGTRLTVT.

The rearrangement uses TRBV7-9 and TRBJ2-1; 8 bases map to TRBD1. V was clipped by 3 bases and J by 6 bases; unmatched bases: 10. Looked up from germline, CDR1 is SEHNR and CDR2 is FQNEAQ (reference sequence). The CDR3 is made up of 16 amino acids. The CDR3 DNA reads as TGTGCCAGCAGCTTCTTCGGACAGGGAAGTCGCAATGAGCAGTTCTTC. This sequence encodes CASSFFGQGSRNEQFF.

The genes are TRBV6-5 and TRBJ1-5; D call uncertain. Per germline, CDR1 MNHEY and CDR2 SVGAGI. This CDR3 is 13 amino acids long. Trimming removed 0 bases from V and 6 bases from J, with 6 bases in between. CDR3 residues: CASSYSTRQPQHF. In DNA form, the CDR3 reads TGTGCCAGCAGTTACTCGACTCGTCAGCCCCAGCATTTT.

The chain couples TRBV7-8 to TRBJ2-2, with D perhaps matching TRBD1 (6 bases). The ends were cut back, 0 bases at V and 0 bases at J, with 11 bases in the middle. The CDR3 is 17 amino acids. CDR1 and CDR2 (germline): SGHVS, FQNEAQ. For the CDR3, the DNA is TGTGCCAGCAGCTTAGCGGGGGCCCTATCGAACACCGGGGAGCTGTTTTTT. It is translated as CASSLAGALSNTGELFF. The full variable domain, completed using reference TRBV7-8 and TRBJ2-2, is GAGVSQSPRYKVAKRGQDVALRCDPISGHVSLFWYQQALGQGPEFLTYFQNEAQLDKSGLPSDRFFAERPEGSVSTLKIQRTQQEDSAVYLCASSLAGALSNTGELFFGEGSRLTVL.

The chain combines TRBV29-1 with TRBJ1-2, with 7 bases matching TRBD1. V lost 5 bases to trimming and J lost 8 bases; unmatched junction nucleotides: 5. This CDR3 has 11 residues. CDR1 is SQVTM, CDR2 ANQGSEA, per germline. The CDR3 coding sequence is TGCAGCGTTTCAACAGGGGACGGCTACACCTTC. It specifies CSVSTGDGYTF.